This entry is about one T cell receptor (beta chain). These data belong to a study of blood T cell repertoires in COVID-19. Study context: Sites in the United States, Italy and Spain provided acute and convalescent COVID-19 samples. PBMCs, B-cell-depleted T cells, or T cells provided the cDNA or gDNA that made up the material.

Profiled with immunoSEQ multiplex PCR; TCRdb holds only in-frame clones, not every one. Among approximately 300,000 clones listed, over 75% were seen once. Germline CDR1 SQVTM, CDR2 ANQGSEA. The CDR3 runs to 13 residues. The ends lost 4 bases at V and 1 base at J; junction bases unmatched: 3. One Seattle source followed patients from active infection through their disease course. This receptor was identified in a woman aged 30 to 39 with COVID-19, enrolled during active disease. Sequenced: peripheral blood. The chain combines TRBV29-1 with TRBJ2-5, with 7 bases aligning to TRBD2. CDR3 coding DNA: TGCAGCGTTGGGGGGGGTACCCAAGAGACCCAGTACTTC. It codes for CSVGGGTQETQYF.